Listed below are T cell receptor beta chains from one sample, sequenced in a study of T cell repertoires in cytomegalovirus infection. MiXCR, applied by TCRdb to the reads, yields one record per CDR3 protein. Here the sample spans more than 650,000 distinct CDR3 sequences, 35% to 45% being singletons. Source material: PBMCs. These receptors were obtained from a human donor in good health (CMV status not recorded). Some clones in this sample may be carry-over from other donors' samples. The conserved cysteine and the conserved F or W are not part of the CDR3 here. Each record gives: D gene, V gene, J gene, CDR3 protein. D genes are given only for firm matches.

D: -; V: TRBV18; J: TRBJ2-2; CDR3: ASSPELAPKGTGELF
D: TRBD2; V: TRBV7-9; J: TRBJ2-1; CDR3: ALSGGSYNEQF
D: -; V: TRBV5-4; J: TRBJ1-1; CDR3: ASSLGPGAKTEAF
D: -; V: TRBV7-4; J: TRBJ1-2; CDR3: ASRDIQSSYGYT
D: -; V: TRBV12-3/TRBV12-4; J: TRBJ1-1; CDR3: ASSSHRGNTEAF
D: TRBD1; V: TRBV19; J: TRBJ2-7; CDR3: ASSTTGVYEQY
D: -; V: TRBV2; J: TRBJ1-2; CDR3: ARQGVDGYT
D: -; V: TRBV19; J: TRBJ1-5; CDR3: ASSRGQSYNQPQH
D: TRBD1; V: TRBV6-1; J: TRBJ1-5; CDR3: ASSTGAIGNQPQH
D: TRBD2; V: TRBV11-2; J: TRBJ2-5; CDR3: ASSLGTSARETQY
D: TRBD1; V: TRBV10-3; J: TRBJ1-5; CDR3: AIRPGTGSGQPRH
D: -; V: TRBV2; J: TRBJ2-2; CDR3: ASSDTGGFTGELF
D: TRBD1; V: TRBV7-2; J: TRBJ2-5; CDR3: ASSLGIQTGGETQY
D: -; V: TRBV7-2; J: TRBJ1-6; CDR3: ASSSGKGSPLH
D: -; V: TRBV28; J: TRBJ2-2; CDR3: ASSTWSLNTGELF
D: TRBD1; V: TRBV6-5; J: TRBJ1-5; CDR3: ASNPGQFSNQPQH
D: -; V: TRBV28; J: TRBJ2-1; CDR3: ASSRTGLGVPNEQF
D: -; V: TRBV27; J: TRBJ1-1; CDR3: ASSLVRGWHTEAF
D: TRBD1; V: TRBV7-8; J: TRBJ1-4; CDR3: ASSQNRGTNEKLF
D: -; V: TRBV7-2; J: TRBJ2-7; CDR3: ASSYPEYEQY
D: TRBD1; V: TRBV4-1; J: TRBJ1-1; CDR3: ASSQETDRGPGTEAF
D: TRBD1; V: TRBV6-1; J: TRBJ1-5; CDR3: ASHRGLVQPQH
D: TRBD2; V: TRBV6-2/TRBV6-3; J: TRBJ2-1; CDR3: ASRSGGLASHEQF
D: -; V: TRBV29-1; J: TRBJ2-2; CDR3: SADTTNTGELF
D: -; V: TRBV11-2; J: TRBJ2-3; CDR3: ASSPVGGSTDTQY